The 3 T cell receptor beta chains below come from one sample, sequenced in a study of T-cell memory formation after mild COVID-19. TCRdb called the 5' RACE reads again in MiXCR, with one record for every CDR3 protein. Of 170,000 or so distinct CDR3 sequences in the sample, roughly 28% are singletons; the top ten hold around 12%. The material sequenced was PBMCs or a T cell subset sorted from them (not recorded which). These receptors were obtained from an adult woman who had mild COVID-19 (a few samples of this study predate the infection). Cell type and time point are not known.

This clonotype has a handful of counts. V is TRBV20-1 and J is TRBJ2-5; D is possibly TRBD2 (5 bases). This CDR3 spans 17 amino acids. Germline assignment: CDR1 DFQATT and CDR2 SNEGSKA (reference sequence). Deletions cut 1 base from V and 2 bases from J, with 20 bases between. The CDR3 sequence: CSARGSPDLGPQETQYF. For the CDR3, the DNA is TGCAGTGCTAGAGGTTCCCCGGACTTAGGCCCACAAGAGACCCAGTACTTC.

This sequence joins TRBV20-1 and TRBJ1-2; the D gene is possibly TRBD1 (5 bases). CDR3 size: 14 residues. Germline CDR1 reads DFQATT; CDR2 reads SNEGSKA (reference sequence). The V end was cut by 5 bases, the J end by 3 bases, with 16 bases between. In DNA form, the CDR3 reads TGCAGTGCTGTTAGACGGGACGACGACTATGGCTACACCTTC. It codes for CSAVRRDDDYGYTF.

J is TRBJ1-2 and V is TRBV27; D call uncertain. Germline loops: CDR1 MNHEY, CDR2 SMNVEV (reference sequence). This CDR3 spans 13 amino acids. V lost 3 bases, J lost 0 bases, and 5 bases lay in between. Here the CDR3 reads CASSFKANYGYTF. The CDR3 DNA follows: TGTGCCAGCAGTTTTAAAGCTAACTATGGCTACACCTTC.